These T cell receptor beta chains were read from a single sample in a study of T cells after yellow fever vaccination. TCRdb analysed the 5' RACE reads with MiXCR anew, one entry per CDR3 protein. The sample yields 150,000 to 200,000 distinct CDR3 sequences, around 9.3% seen once. Sequencing used CD8+ T cells sorted from PBMCs, obtained 45 days after the yellow fever booster vaccination. These receptors all come from a young man who received the YFV17D yellow fever vaccine. The CDR3 runs from the conserved cysteine through the conserved F or W. A D gene is named only where the DNA matches it firmly. Size tells how often a clone was seen (once, few, many) or the class of an expanded clone, and some rows leave it out.

j_gene: TRBJ1-1; abundance: -; v_gene: TRBV6-5; d_gene: -; CDR3aa: CASSYSRTVSTEAFF; CDR3nt: TGTGCCAGCAGTTACTCGCGGACAGTGAGCACTGAAGCTTTCTTT
j_gene: TRBJ2-3; abundance: -; v_gene: TRBV18; d_gene: TRBD2; CDR3aa: CASSPPSGGSSDTQYF; CDR3nt: TGTGCCAGCTCACCCCCTAGCGGGGGCTCCTCCGATACGCAGTATTTT
j_gene: TRBJ1-4; abundance: -; v_gene: TRBV27; d_gene: -; CDR3aa: CASSFVAGKLFF; CDR3nt: TGTGCCAGCAGTTTTGTTGCAGGAAAACTGTTTTTT
j_gene: TRBJ1-5; abundance: few; v_gene: TRBV10-3; d_gene: -; CDR3aa: CAISTSEDQPQHF; CDR3nt: -
j_gene: TRBJ2-1; abundance: many; v_gene: TRBV10-3; d_gene: TRBD2; CDR3aa: CAINGLAGTYNEQFF; CDR3nt: TGTGCCATCAACGGACTAGCGGGGACCTACAATGAGCAGTTCTTC
j_gene: TRBJ2-3; abundance: few; v_gene: TRBV28; d_gene: TRBD1; CDR3aa: CASSFGVTGKWEPSTDTQYF; CDR3nt: TGTGCCAGCAGTTTTGGCGTGACAGGGAAGTGGGAGCCTAGCACAGATACGCAGTATTTT
j_gene: TRBJ2-2; abundance: few; v_gene: TRBV7-3; d_gene: -; CDR3aa: CASSLNVPGPNTGELFF; CDR3nt: TGTGCCAGCAGCTTAAATGTACCGGGGCCGAACACCGGGGAGCTGTTTTTT
j_gene: TRBJ2-7; abundance: many; v_gene: TRBV23-1; d_gene: -; CDR3aa: CASSQSPAGSSYEQYF; CDR3nt: TGCGCCAGCAGTCAATCGCCCGCCGGGAGCTCCTACGAGCAGTACTTC
j_gene: TRBJ2-5; abundance: -; v_gene: TRBV7-3; d_gene: TRBD2; CDR3aa: CASSGPGLDETQYF; CDR3nt: TGTGCCAGCAGCGGACCGGGACTAGATGAGACCCAGTACTTC
j_gene: TRBJ2-3; abundance: many; v_gene: TRBV7-9; d_gene: -; CDR3aa: CASSLDTQYF; CDR3nt: TGTGCCAGCAGCTTGGATACGCAGTATTTT
j_gene: TRBJ1-2; abundance: many; v_gene: TRBV4-2; d_gene: -; CDR3aa: CASSQDGENYGYTF; CDR3nt: TGTGCCAGCAGCCAAGATGGAGAAAACTATGGCTACACCTTC
j_gene: TRBJ2-1; abundance: many; v_gene: TRBV6-2/TRBV6-3; d_gene: -; CDR3aa: CATEGLRGDEQFF; CDR3nt: TGTGCCACCGAGGGTCTCCGGGGCGATGAGCAGTTCTTC
j_gene: TRBJ2-3; abundance: -; v_gene: TRBV12-3/TRBV12-4; d_gene: -; CDR3aa: CASSSGRAQYF; CDR3nt: TGTGCCAGCAGTTCAGGAAGGGCGCAGTATTTT
j_gene: TRBJ1-2; abundance: -; v_gene: TRBV6-5; d_gene: TRBD1; CDR3aa: CASSPGQDTNYGYTF; CDR3nt: TGTGCCAGCAGCCCGGGACAGGACACGAACTATGGCTACACCTTC
j_gene: TRBJ2-1; abundance: -; v_gene: TRBV7-9; d_gene: -; CDR3aa: CASSPLGSYNEQFF; CDR3nt: TGTGCCAGCAGCCCCCTGGGCTCCTACAATGAGCAGTTCTTC
j_gene: TRBJ2-2; abundance: few; v_gene: TRBV14; d_gene: -; CDR3aa: CASSQVAEVYTGELFF; CDR3nt: TGTGCCAGCAGCCAAGTAGCTGAGGTGTACACCGGGGAGCTGTTTTTT
j_gene: TRBJ2-3; abundance: few; v_gene: TRBV6-2/TRBV6-3; d_gene: TRBD2; CDR3aa: CASSYILGGGGSTDTQYF; CDR3nt: TGTGCCAGCAGTTACATTCTCGGCGGGGGAGGTAGCACAGATACGCAGTATTTT
j_gene: TRBJ2-5; abundance: few; v_gene: TRBV6-2/TRBV6-3; d_gene: -; CDR3aa: CASSLTGGTGRETQYF; CDR3nt: TGTGCCAGCAGTTTGACGGGGGGCACAGGACGCGAGACCCAGTACTTC
j_gene: TRBJ2-2; abundance: many; v_gene: TRBV7-8; d_gene: -; CDR3aa: CASSSKLENTGELFF; CDR3nt: TGTGCCAGCAGCTCCAAACTAGAGAACACCGGGGAGCTGTTTTTT
j_gene: TRBJ1-4; abundance: few; v_gene: TRBV5-6; d_gene: -; CDR3aa: CASSLGSDEKLFF; CDR3nt: TGTGCCAGCAGCTTGGGCTCTGATGAAAAACTGTTTTTT
j_gene: TRBJ2-7; abundance: -; v_gene: TRBV5-6; d_gene: TRBD1; CDR3aa: CASRGQGPVSEQYF; CDR3nt: TGTGCCAGCAGAGGACAGGGGCCCGTATCCGAGCAGTACTTC
j_gene: TRBJ2-7; abundance: few; v_gene: TRBV19; d_gene: -; CDR3aa: CASRTAAQGFYEQYF; CDR3nt: TGTGCCAGTCGGACAGCCGCTCAGGGGTTCTACGAGCAGTACTTC
j_gene: TRBJ2-3; abundance: -; v_gene: TRBV18; d_gene: TRBD2; CDR3aa: CASSPSLKGGGATDTQYF; CDR3nt: TGTGCCAGCTCACCCTCCCTTAAGGGCGGGGGGGCAACAGATACGCAGTATTTT
j_gene: TRBJ2-7; abundance: few; v_gene: TRBV6-6; d_gene: -; CDR3aa: CASSYVSREANEQYF; CDR3nt: TGTGCCAGCAGTTACGTGTCCAGGGAGGCCAACGAGCAGTACTTC
j_gene: TRBJ2-5; abundance: many; v_gene: TRBV12-3/TRBV12-4; d_gene: -; CDR3aa: CASSLAVQETQYF; CDR3nt: TGTGCCAGCAGTTTAGCGGTTCAAGAGACCCAGTACTTC
j_gene: TRBJ1-1; abundance: -; v_gene: TRBV15; d_gene: -; CDR3aa: CATSRSRTEAFF; CDR3nt: TGTGCCACCAGCAGATCGAGGACTGAAGCTTTCTTT
j_gene: TRBJ1-1; abundance: few; v_gene: TRBV20-1; d_gene: -; CDR3aa: CSARDRQAPNTEAFF; CDR3nt: TGCAGTGCTAGAGATCGTCAGGCCCCGAACACTGAAGCTTTCTTT
j_gene: TRBJ2-2; abundance: -; v_gene: TRBV7-6; d_gene: TRBD2; CDR3aa: CASSLFLSGGPLTGELFF; CDR3nt: TGTGCCAGCAGCTTATTCCTTAGCGGGGGACCCCTCACCGGGGAGCTGTTTTTT
j_gene: TRBJ2-5; abundance: few; v_gene: TRBV9; d_gene: -; CDR3aa: CASSVEGGTQYF; CDR3nt: TGTGCCAGCAGCGTAGAGGGGGGGACCCAGTACTTC
j_gene: TRBJ2-5; abundance: few; v_gene: TRBV12-3/TRBV12-4; d_gene: -; CDR3aa: CASSLQGLGTQYF; CDR3nt: TGTGCCAGCAGTTTACAGGGGCTGGGGACCCAGTACTTC
j_gene: TRBJ1-2; abundance: -; v_gene: TRBV6-6; d_gene: TRBD1; CDR3aa: CASSPGQSYGYTF; CDR3nt: TGTGCCAGCAGCCCGGGACAGAGCTATGGCTACACCTTC
j_gene: TRBJ2-7; abundance: many; v_gene: TRBV29-1; d_gene: TRBD1; CDR3aa: CSVQTGGSSYEQYF; CDR3nt: TGCAGCGTGCAAACAGGGGGAAGCTCCTACGAGCAGTACTTC
j_gene: TRBJ2-1; abundance: few; v_gene: TRBV9; d_gene: TRBD2; CDR3aa: CASSEAGGTYNEQFF; CDR3nt: TGTGCCAGCAGCGAAGCGGGGGGGACATACAATGAGCAGTTCTTC
j_gene: TRBJ2-7; abundance: once; v_gene: TRBV10-3; d_gene: -; CDR3aa: CAASGAGARRSYEQYF; CDR3nt: TGTGCCGCGTCCGGGGCGGGGGCGCGCCGTTCCTACGAGCAGTACTTC
j_gene: TRBJ2-4; abundance: -; v_gene: TRBV5-1; d_gene: -; CDR3aa: CASSTREDHIQYF; CDR3nt: TGCGCCAGCAGCACTAGGGAGGACCACATTCAGTACTTC
j_gene: TRBJ2-2; abundance: -; v_gene: TRBV6-2/TRBV6-3; d_gene: TRBD2; CDR3aa: CASSYSRLAVNTGELFF; CDR3nt: TGTGCCAGCAGTTACTCGAGACTAGCGGTTAACACCGGGGAGCTGTTTTTT
j_gene: TRBJ2-2; abundance: few; v_gene: TRBV10-3; d_gene: TRBD1; CDR3aa: CAISPTGETGELFF; CDR3nt: TGTGCCATCAGTCCGACAGGGGAGACCGGGGAGCTGTTTTTT
j_gene: TRBJ2-2; abundance: -; v_gene: TRBV20-1; d_gene: TRBD2; CDR3aa: CSAGGENTGELFF; CDR3nt: TGCAGTGCTGGGGGGGAGAACACCGGGGAGCTGTTTTTT
j_gene: TRBJ2-2; abundance: -; v_gene: TRBV7-9; d_gene: TRBD2; CDR3aa: CASSETSATPPELFF; CDR3nt: TGTGCCAGCAGCGAGACTAGCGCCACGCCTCCAGAGCTGTTTTTT
j_gene: TRBJ2-2; abundance: few; v_gene: TRBV29-1; d_gene: -; CDR3aa: CSVVGNTGELFF; CDR3nt: TGCAGCGTTGTAGGGAACACCGGGGAGCTGTTTTTT
j_gene: TRBJ2-5; abundance: -; v_gene: TRBV7-8; d_gene: TRBD2; CDR3aa: CASSKGLAGVMKTQYF; CDR3nt: TGTGCCAGCAGTAAGGGGCTGGCGGGGGTTATGAAGACCCAGTACTTC
j_gene: TRBJ1-5; abundance: -; v_gene: TRBV6-5; d_gene: -; CDR3aa: CASSYGSHQPQHF; CDR3nt: TGTGCCAGCAGTTACGGTAGCCATCAGCCCCAGCATTTT
j_gene: TRBJ1-1; abundance: few; v_gene: TRBV27; d_gene: -; CDR3aa: CASSLTTAGTEAFF; CDR3nt: TGTGCCAGCAGTTTAACCACCGCGGGCACTGAAGCTTTCTTT
j_gene: TRBJ2-1; abundance: -; v_gene: TRBV6-2/TRBV6-3; d_gene: -; CDR3aa: CASSLLGAVYNEQFF; CDR3nt: TGTGCCAGCAGTTTACTGGGGGCAGTATACAATGAGCAGTTCTTC